This is a list of T cell receptor beta chains from one sample in a study of blood T cell repertoires in COVID-19. Clones were read by immunoSEQ multiplex PCR, and TCRdb kept only the in-frame ones, dropping some. Found here are about 130,000 clones, roughly 71% of them singletons; the top ten hold over 15%. Sequencing used peripheral blood. These receptors all come from a man aged 80 or over with acute or convalescent COVID-19. The CDR3 runs from the conserved cysteine through the conserved F or W. The D gene is left open where the match is weak. Clone size is stated in some rows and not others, as once, few, many or a class when expanded.

.	TRBV7-9	.	TRBJ2-7	TGTGCCAGCAGCTTTCAGGGATCCTACGAGCAGTACTTC	CASSFQGSYEQYF
large	TRBV6-2/TRBV6-3	.	TRBJ2-3	TGTGCCAGCAGTTATATTGACAGAACTAGCACAGATACGCAGTATTTT	CASSYIDRTSTDTQYF
.	TRBV4-2	.	TRBJ1-4	TGTGCCAGCAGCCAGCCGGGAGAAAAACTGTTTTTT	CASSQPGEKLFF
.	TRBV3-1/TRBV3-2	.	TRBJ1-3	TGTGCCAGCCGGGGGGGCACTGGAAACACCATATATTTT	CASRGGTGNTIYF
.	TRBV5-1	TRBD1	TRBJ2-6	TGCGCCAGCAGCATCTCAGGGGGCGCTGGGGCCAACGTCCTGACTTTC	CASSISGGAGANVLTF
.	TRBV5-5	.	TRBJ1-3	TGTGCCAGCAGCTTGAGTTTAGCCGCTGGAAACACCATATATTTT	CASSLSLAAGNTIYF
.	TRBV19	.	TRBJ2-1	TGTGCCAGTAGTATTGAGCACGGTGAGCAGTTCTTC	CASSIEHGEQFF
.	TRBV2	TRBD2	TRBJ2-2	TGTGCCAGCAAGTTAGCGGGGGGTTTGACCGGGGAGCTGTTTTTT	CASKLAGGLTGELFF
.	TRBV13	TRBD1	TRBJ1-4	TGTGCCAGCAGCTTCGGGACAGGGCATGGTGAAAAACTGTTTTTT	CASSFGTGHGEKLFF
.	TRBV24-1	TRBD1	TRBJ2-7	TGTGCCACCAGTGACCCGAGGGGGCGAGGCGAGCAGTACTTC	CATSDPRGRGEQYF
once	TRBV7-2	TRBD1	TRBJ2-4	TGTGCCAGCAGCCCTCGACAGGGCAAAAACATTCAGTACTTC	CASSPRQGKNIQYF
.	TRBV2	TRBD1	TRBJ1-2	TGTGCCAGCGGGGACAGGGCGTCCTATGGCTACACCTTC	CASGDRASYGYTF
.	TRBV18	.	TRBJ2-2	TGTGCCAGCTCACCAACCTTAGACACCGGGGAGCTGTTTTTT	CASSPTLDTGELFF
.	TRBV6-5	.	TRBJ1-4	TGTGCCAGCAGTTACTCGCCCTCAGGGGTTAGGTTTTTT	CASSYSPSGVRFF
.	TRBV7-2	.	TRBJ2-7	TGTGCCAGCAGCTCGACAGCTGGGCTCTACGAGCAGTACTTC	CASSSTAGLYEQYF
.	TRBV6-6	.	TRBJ1-1	TGTGCCAGCAGTAAGGGGAATACGTTCCTCACTGAAGCTTTCTTT	CASSKGNTFLTEAFF
few	TRBV10-3	TRBD2	TRBJ2-3	TGTGCCATCACCGACCGGTTAGCGGGGGCTAGCACAGATACGCAGTATTTT	CAITDRLAGASTDTQYF
.	TRBV7-8	TRBD2	TRBJ2-1	TGTGCCAGCAGCTTAGGACTAGCGGGGGCCCAGCAGTTCTTC	CASSLGLAGAQQFF
.	TRBV30	TRBD2	TRBJ2-5	TGTGCCTGGAGTGTGGGTCAACCGGGACTAGGGGGAGAGACCCAGTACTTC	CAWSVGQPGLGGETQYF
once	TRBV28	TRBD1	TRBJ2-7	TGTGCCAGCAGTTTAGAAAACAGGGGAAAGCAGTACTTC	CASSLENRGKQYF
.	TRBV18	.	TRBJ2-2	TGTGCCAGCTCACCAAAGCGCCCGGGACTCGGGAACACCGGGGAGCTGTTTTTT	CASSPKRPGLGNTGELFF
.	TRBV20-1	.	TRBJ2-7	TGCAGTGCTAGTGGGACATCCTACGAGCAGTACTTC	CSASGTSYEQYF
.	TRBV3-1/TRBV3-2	.	TRBJ1-1	TGTGCCAGCAGCCAAGATCTGGGGGCGCCCACTGAAGCTTTCTTT	CASSQDLGAPTEAFF
.	TRBV6-5	TRBD1	TRBJ1-2	TGTGCCAGCAGTCCTAGACAGGGGGCGTATTATGGCTACACCTTC	CASSPRQGAYYGYTF
.	TRBV10-3	.	TRBJ2-2	TGTGCCATCAGTGAGTCCAACAGGGCGTCCACCGGGGAGCTGTTTTTT	CAISESNRASTGELFF
.	TRBV28	.	TRBJ1-5	TGTGCCAGCAGTTTGGATATAGTAACAGGGCTAAGAAATCAGCCCCAGCATTTT	CASSLDIVTGLRNQPQHF
.	TRBV7-2	TRBD2	TRBJ2-7	TGTGCCAGCGCAGGACGGGGGGTTCGCTCCTACGAGCAGTACTTC	CASAGRGVRSYEQYF
.	TRBV5-1	.	TRBJ2-7	TGCGCCAGCAGGGTCACGGCAGGCTCCTACGAGCAGTACTTC	CASRVTAGSYEQYF
once	TRBV2	TRBD1	TRBJ1-6	TGTGCCAGCAGGCCAGGGGGTTTCGGAAATTCACCCCTCCACTTT	CASRPGGFGNSPLHF
few	TRBV5-6	TRBD1	TRBJ1-2	TGTGCCAGCAGCCAGGGGGCCTCTGGCTACACCTTC	CASSQGASGYTF
few	TRBV7-2	.	TRBJ2-7	TGTGCCAGCAGCTTAGGGGTAGGCAGGTCCTACGAGCAGTACTTC	CASSLGVGRSYEQYF
few	TRBV7-3	.	TRBJ2-2	TGTGCCAGCAGCTCCAACGGGGGTCAGACCGGGGAGCTGTTTTTT	CASSSNGGQTGELFF
.	TRBV21-1	.	TRBJ2-3	TGTGCCAGCAGCTTACATAGCGGGGAGAGCACAGATACGCAGTATTTT	CASSLHSGESTDTQYF
.	TRBV5-1	.	TRBJ1-3	TGCGCCAGCAGCTACGCCCCTCTAGGGGCCTCTGGAAACACCATATATTTT	CASSYAPLGASGNTIYF
.	TRBV21-1	.	TRBJ2-1	TGTGCCAGCAGCAAAGCGCTAGACAAGGGGGTTTACAATGAGCAGTTCTTC	CASSKALDKGVYNEQFF
.	TRBV28	TRBD1	TRBJ1-5	TGTGCCAGCAGCCGGGACAGGGGTCGCAATCAGCCCCAGCATTTT	CASSRDRGRNQPQHF
once	TRBV2	.	TRBJ1-1	TGTGCCAGCAGTCCTCAGGGGATGAACACTGAAGCTTTCTTT	CASSPQGMNTEAFF
.	TRBV5-4	.	TRBJ1-1	TGTGCCAGCAGCGAAGGCGGTGGCATGAACACTGAAGCTTTCTTT	CASSEGGGMNTEAFF
.	TRBV5-6	TRBD1	TRBJ1-2	TGTGCCAGCAGCACGGACAGGGGAAACTATGGCTACACCTTC	CASSTDRGNYGYTF
.	TRBV12-3/TRBV12-4	.	TRBJ1-1	TGTGCCAGCAGTCCCCCCGGGGTTGCAGCTTTCTTT	CASSPPGVAAFF
.	TRBV5-1	TRBD2	TRBJ2-1	TGCGCCAGCAGCTTGGATTTGCTAGCGGTTAGGGTCTTC	CASSLDLLAVRVF
.	TRBV7-2	.	TRBJ2-1	TGTGCCAGCAGCTTAGCTGTCAGGAATGAGCAGTTCTTC	CASSLAVRNEQFF
.	TRBV10-3	TRBD2	TRBJ2-1	TGTGCCATCAGTTCCGGGACTAGCGGGACCTACAATGAGCAGTTCTTC	CAISSGTSGTYNEQFF
.	TRBV3-1/TRBV3-2	TRBD1	TRBJ1-6	TGTGCCAGCAGCAAGACAGGGGTGGATTCACCCCTCCACTTT	CASSKTGVDSPLHF
.	TRBV19	.	TRBJ1-1	TGTGCCAGTAGGATAGGACAGAGCATCATGAACACTGAAGCTTTCTTT	CASRIGQSIMNTEAFF
.	TRBV11-2	TRBD1	TRBJ1-2	TGTGCCAGCAGCTTAGATCCAGGGGGACCTTTCTATGGCTACACCTTC	CASSLDPGGPFYGYTF
.	TRBV7-2	TRBD2	TRBJ2-7	TGTGCCAGCAGCCTCAGACTAGCGGGGGACTCCTACGAGCAGTACTTC	CASSLRLAGDSYEQYF
once	TRBV6-5	.	TRBJ2-7	TGTGCCAGCACCCGGACACTTCTCCTTTCCTACGAGCAGTACTTC	CASTRTLLLSYEQYF
.	TRBV29-1	.	TRBJ2-3	TGCAGCGTTGAGGGCAGGACTTATACGCAGTATTTT	CSVEGRTYTQYF
.	TRBV5-1	TRBD1	TRBJ2-1	TGCGCCAGCAGCCTGGACAGGGACGAGCAGTTCTTC	CASSLDRDEQFF
.	TRBV6-2/TRBV6-3	TRBD1	TRBJ1-6	TGTGCCAGCAGTCTTGACAGGGGTTCACCCCTCCACTTT	CASSLDRGSPLHF
.	TRBV13	.	TRBJ1-5	TGTGCCAGCAGCAAAGGCAGGGGAAATCAGCCCCAGCATTTT	CASSKGRGNQPQHF
.	TRBV5-6	TRBD2	TRBJ2-6	TGTGCCAGCAGTTGGGCTAGCGGGAGCAACGTCCTGACTTTC	CASSWASGSNVLTF
.	TRBV19	TRBD1	TRBJ1-2	TGTGCCAGTAGTGTATCACAGGGGAACTATGGCTACACCTTC	CASSVSQGNYGYTF
once	TRBV3-1/TRBV3-2	TRBD2	TRBJ2-7	TGTGCCAGCAGCCATGGGCTAGCGGGGGTCGAGCAGTACTTC	CASSHGLAGVEQYF
once	TRBV7-2	TRBD1	TRBJ2-1	TGTGCCAGCAGCGGGGGACAGGGGGTCGGTGAGCAGTTCTTC	CASSGGQGVGEQFF
.	TRBV28	.	TRBJ1-4	TGTGCCAGCAGTTCCTCTCCGGGACTTGGAACAACTAATGAAAAACTGTTTTTT	CASSSSPGLGTTNEKLFF